Presented here are 20 T cell receptor beta chains from one specimen sequenced in a study of cytomegalovirus exposure and HLA in healthy donors. With 60 Vbeta and 13 Jbeta primers, the PCR was carried out. Clones were sequenced by immunoSEQ multiplex PCR, and TCRdb holds only the in-frame ones, with some missing. The repertoire has almost 200,000 clones, almost 85% of them found once; the top ten carry 2% to 2.5%. Sequencing input: PBMCs. The receptors shown here come from a woman between 50 and 59 years old in good health and CMV-seronegative.

The V and J genes are TRBV7-3 and TRBJ2-1; 8 bases map to TRBD1. This CDR3 spans 15 amino acids. The trim removed 4 bases at V and 6 bases at J, leaving 8 bases unmatched. The V gene's germline CDR1 is SGHTA and CDR2 FQGTGA. The CDR3 reads CASSSQGASLNEQFF. As DNA, the CDR3 is TGTGCCAGCAGCTCCCAGGGGGCCTCCCTCAATGAGCAGTTCTTC. Together with reference TRBV7-3 and TRBJ2-1, the CDR3 gives the full variable domain: GAGVSQTPSNKVTEKGKYVELRCDPISGHTALYWYRQSLGQGPEFLIYFQGTGAADDSGLPNDRFFAVRPEGSVSTLKIQRTERGDSAVYLCASSSQGASLNEQFFGPGTRLTVL.

This chain joins TRBV28 and TRBJ2-3; 9 bases align to TRBD2. There are 18 residues in the CDR3. CDR1 is MDHEN, CDR2 SYDVKM, per germline. Trimming at V came to 1 base and at J to 2 bases, leaving 10 bases not matched to a gene. The CDR3 nucleotides read TGTGCCAGCAGTTTATATGCGGGAGGGTCCAAGGACACAGATACGCAGTATTTT. Its translation is CASSLYAGGSKDTDTQYF.

The gene calls are TRBV6-1 and TRBJ1-4; the match to TRBD1 covers 9 bases. The CDR3 has 14 amino acids. V lost 6 bases, J lost 7 bases, and 6 bases stayed unmatched. Looked up from germline, CDR1 is MNHNS and CDR2 is SASEGT. The CDR3 loop is CASRDRGKGEKLFF. Here the CDR3 DNA reads TGTGCCAGCAGGGACAGGGGAAAGGGTGAAAAACTGTTTTTT.

This clone has a single count. The rearrangement links TRBV5-1 to TRBJ1-2; tentative D call: TRBD1 (5 bases). Trimming shortened V by 0 bases and J by 1 base, and 7 bases separated the two germline ends. Per germline, CDR1 SGHRS and CDR2 YFSETQ. The CDR3 spans 14 residues. The CDR3 sequence: CASSLDDSNYGYTF. DNA for the CDR3: TGCGCCAGCAGCTTGGATGACAGTAACTATGGCTACACCTTC. The full variable domain, rest sourced from reference TRBV5-1 and TRBJ1-2, is KAGVTQTPRYLIKTRGQQVTLSCSPISGHRSVSWYQQTPGQGLQFLFEYFSETQRNKGNFPGRFSGRQFSNSRSEMNVSTLELGDSALYLCASSLDDSNYGYTFGSGTRLTVV.

The V gene is TRBV10-3, the J gene TRBJ1-5; 8 bases are a match to TRBD1. Trimming cost V 6 bases and J 7 bases; bases outside gene matches: 5. CDR3 length: 13 amino acids. The germline gives CDR1 ENHRY, CDR2 SYGVKD. CDR3 loop: CAIRLDREQPQHF. In DNA, the CDR3 is TGTGCCATCAGACTGGACAGGGAACAGCCCCAGCATTTT.

The chain employs TRBV27 and TRBJ2-5, with 9 positions matching TRBD1. TRBJ2-7 matches the DNA end more closely, so the J call is doubtful. CDR1 MNHEY and CDR2 SMNVEV come from the germline V gene (reference sequence). The CDR3 consists of 14 residues. The DNA of the CDR3 is TGTGCCAGCAGTTTGGGACAGGGCCCCTACGAGCAGTACTTC. Translation: CASSLGQGPYEQYF.

The chain has TRBV28 and TRBJ2-1, with 8 positions matching TRBD2. The V gene's germline CDR1 is MDHEN and CDR2 SYDVKM. The V and J ends lost 2 bases and 9 bases, in that order; junction bases with no gene match: 6. The CDR3 runs 14 residues. CDR3 protein: CASSLSGSWGEQFF. Here the CDR3 DNA reads TGTGCCAGCAGTTTAAGCGGGAGTTGGGGTGAGCAGTTCTTC.

Of note for this clone: This same CDR3 is encoded by further DNA sequences in the sample. The genes are TRBV7-2 and TRBJ2-5; 8 bases line up with TRBD2. The CDR3 is made up of 14 amino acids. CDR1 and CDR2 (germline): SGHTA, FQGNSA. After removal of 0 bases from V and 5 bases from J, the junction contained 2 bases not matched to a gene. Here the CDR3 DNA reads TGTGCCAGCAGCTTAGCCGGGAGGGGTGAGACCCAGTACTTC. Translation: CASSLAGRGETQYF.

This sequence joins TRBV7-9 and TRBJ1-2, with a tentative D call TRBD1 (6 bases). The germline V and J ends were trimmed by 3 bases and 1 base, with 21 bases remaining between them. The CDR3 extends over 18 amino acids. Germline V gene data show CDR1 as SEHNR and CDR2 as FQNEAQ (reference sequence). CDR3 residues: CASSFKSQISDSNYGYTF. The CDR3 region has the DNA TGTGCCAGCAGCTTCAAATCCCAAATTTCGGACAGTAACTATGGCTACACCTTC.

The chain couples TRBV7-7 to TRBJ2-3; the match to TRBD2 covers 7 bases. J was trimmed by 2 bases and V by 1 base; bases with no gene match: 3. Germline V CDR1 and CDR2: SSHAT, FNYEAQ (reference sequence). This CDR3 spans 15 amino acids. The CDR3 DNA is TGTGCCAGCAGCTTAGGTCTAGCGGACACAGATACGCAGTATTTT. Residues: CASSLGLADTDTQYF.

The rearrangement uses TRBV7-9 and TRBJ1-2, with D perhaps TRBD1 (5 bases). The V gene lost 2 bases and the J gene lost 2 bases, with 15 bases spanning the gap. Looked up from germline, CDR1 is SEHNR and CDR2 is FQNEAQ (reference sequence). The CDR3 has 16 residues. The chain's CDR3 is CASSLTQGRGNYGYTF. CDR3 sequence (DNA): TGTGCCAGCAGCTTAACCCAGGGCCGAGGAAACTATGGCTACACCTTC.

V is TRBV9 and J is TRBJ2-7; TRBD2 aligns across 8 bases. Trimming took 0 bases from V and 3 from J; bases not matched to a gene: 2. Germline-derived CDR1 and CDR2 are SGDLS and YYNGEE. The CDR3 loop spans 14 amino acids. The CDR3 sequence: CASSVESGSYEQYF. CDR3 sequence (DNA): TGTGCCAGCAGCGTAGAGAGCGGGAGCTACGAGCAGTACTTC.

The chain couples TRBV7-9 to TRBJ2-3, with 9 bases that match TRBD1. The V segment lost 1 base and the J segment 5 bases; nucleotides outside the gene matches: 7. Germline lookup yields CDR1 SEHNR and CDR2 FQNEAQ (reference sequence). The CDR3 has 16 residues. In DNA form, the CDR3 reads TGTGCCAGCAGCTTAGGGACAGGGGCCTTTGGAGATACGCAGTATTTT. Encoded protein: CASSLGTGAFGDTQYF.

The V and J genes are TRBV5-1 and TRBJ2-7; 9 bases map to TRBD2. CDR3 length: 15 amino acids. CDR1 and CDR2 (germline): SGHRS, YFSETQ. Trimming cost V 6 bases and J 4 bases; bases outside gene matches: 11. The CDR3 sequence is CASKAGGSALYEQYF. CDR3 DNA sequence: TGCGCCAGCAAAGCGGGGGGTAGTGCCCTTTACGAGCAGTACTTC.

This clone has a single count. This rearrangement joins TRBV7-2 to TRBJ2-5, with a tentative D call TRBD1 (5 bases). The J call is in doubt because the DNA end fits TRBJ2-7 better. CDR3 length equals 15 residues. Germline-derived CDR1 and CDR2 are SGHTA and FQGNSA. The CDR3 reads CASSVRTSGSYEQYF. The CDR3 nucleotides read TGTGCCAGCAGCGTCAGGACATCCGGCTCCTACGAGCAGTACTTC.

As concerns this clone: Additional DNA sequences in this sample encode the identical CDR3. V gene TRBV29-1 combines with J gene TRBJ2-1, with 10 bases aligning to TRBD2. The CDR3 spans 13 residues. Losses at the gene ends were 6 bases for V and 4 bases for J; bases not matched to a gene: 3. Germline V gene sequence: CDR1 SQVTM, CDR2 ANQGSEA. CDR3 nucleotide sequence: TGCAGCGTAGGACTAGCGGAATACAATGAGCAGTTCTTC. This translates into CSVGLAEYNEQFF.

The V call is TRBV9, the J call TRBJ2-1; 8 bases align to TRBD2. CDR3 length: 16 amino acids. Germline CDR1 and CDR2: SGDLS and YYNGEE. V was clipped by 0 bases and J by 5 bases; unmatched bases: 7. CDR3: CASSVAPAGDHNEQFF. The CDR3 DNA reads as TGTGCCAGCAGCGTAGCTCCAGCGGGAGACCACAATGAGCAGTTCTTC.

The CDR3 nucleotides are TGTGCCAGCAGCTTAGCCGGGACAGGGGCGACCTACGAGCAGTACTTC. It specifies CASSLAGTGATYEQYF. This chain uses TRBV7-9 with TRBJ2-5; 10 nucleotides agree with TRBD1. The J call may not be correct, given that the DNA end is closer to TRBJ2-7. Germline loops: CDR1 SEHNR, CDR2 FQNEAQ (reference sequence). This CDR3 has 16 amino acids.

This clone was detected only a few times. The chain joins TRBV9 to TRBJ2-1, with 10 bases matching TRBD2. V was pared by 5 bases and J by 7 bases, with 12 bases of the junction left unmatched. Per germline, CDR1 SGDLS and CDR2 YYNGEE. The CDR3 runs 16 residues. CDR3 DNA: TGTGCCAGCAGTGGTCAGCCCAGCGGGAGGGTTAATGAGCAGTTCTTC. This gives the protein CASSGQPSGRVNEQFF.

The V gene is TRBV27, the J gene TRBJ2-6; 8 nucleotides match TRBD1. The CDR3 is 16 residues long. Germline V lookup: CDR1 MNHEY, CDR2 SMNVEV (reference sequence). V lost 8 bases and J lost 4; bases outside the gene matches: 10. DNA for the CDR3: TGTGCCAGCCCTATCCCCAGGGGGCAAGGGGCCAACGTCCTGACTTTC. Translating gives CASPIPRGQGANVLTF.